Below, 10 T cell receptor beta chains from the same sample are listed, as sequenced in a study of cytomegalovirus exposure and HLA in healthy donors. Use of 60 Vbeta and 13 Jbeta primers characterized the PCR. This table comes from immunoSEQ multiplex PCR, and its TCRdb copy is limited to in-frame clones, with some not included. Of about 89,000 clones listed, around 85% are singletons. The sequenced sample was PBMCs. The source is a man in his forties in good health and CMV-seropositive.

The V gene is TRBV21-1, the J gene TRBJ2-5; the table's D call TRBD2 went unverified against the DNA. TRBV21-1 is described as a pseudogene. The CDR3 is 19 amino acids. The CDR3 region has the DNA TGTGCCAACAGGACCAATACGGGGACTAGCGGTTTGGGAGAAGAGACCCAGTACTTC. Its protein is CANRTNTGTSGLGEETQYF.

V usage is TRBV6-4 and J usage is TRBJ1-5; D ambiguous. This CDR3 has 14 amino acids. V was clipped by 2 bases and J by 0 bases, with 5 bases between them. The germline CDR1 and CDR2 sequences are MRHNA and SNTAGT. CDR3 amino acids: CASSDGRSNQPQHF. CDR3 DNA sequence: TGTGCCAGCAGTGACGGCCGTAGCAATCAGCCCCAGCATTTT.

This rearrangement joins TRBV7-3 to TRBJ1-1; TRBD1 matches 8 bases. CDR3 length: 14 residues. V was pared by 5 bases and J by 5 bases, with 7 bases of the junction left unmatched. CDR1 and CDR2 (germline): SGHTA, FQGTGA. For the CDR3, the DNA is TGTGCCAGCAGCGCGCAGGGGGCGCGGACTGAAGCTTTCTTT. Its translation: CASSAQGARTEAFF.

This clone was seen once. The chain carries TRBV23-1 and TRBJ1-1, with D uncertain. TRBV23-1 is annotated as an ORF whose role is uncertain. The CDR3 totals 14 residues. Trimming removed 2 bases from V and 1 base from J, with 8 bases in between. The CDR3 here is CASSQTPKNTEAFF. For the CDR3, the DNA is TGCGCCAGCAGTCAAACTCCGAAGAACACTGAAGCTTTCTTT.

The chain links TRBV6-1 to TRBJ2-7; D not resolved. V dropped 0 bases and J dropped 3 bases, with 9 bases sitting between them. CDR3 length equals 14 residues. Germline V gene lookup returns CDR1 MNHNS and CDR2 SASEGT. The CDR3, as DNA: TGTGCCAGCAGTGAAGCGGGCGTCAACTACGAGCAGTACTTC. Protein sequence: CASSEAGVNYEQYF.

This clone has a single count. This rearrangement joins TRBV5-5 to TRBJ2-7, with TRBD1 identical over 7 bases. The CDR3 has 15 residues. The germline CDR1 and CDR2 sequences are SGHKS and YYEKEE (reference sequence). V gave up 4 bases and J gave up 4 bases; unmatched junction bases: 11. CDR3 loop: CASSLIGTASYEQYF. The CDR3, as DNA: TGTGCCAGCAGCCTCATTGGGACAGCTTCTTACGAGCAGTACTTC.

V usage is TRBV2 and J usage is TRBJ1-2, with D unresolved. CDR3 length equals 13 residues. V lost 4 bases to trimming and J lost 7 bases, with 13 bases between them. CDR1 is SNHLY, CDR2 FYNNEI, per germline. CDR3 residues: CASSVASSGGYTF. CDR3 nucleotide sequence: TGTGCCAGCAGTGTGGCTTCGTCAGGTGGCTACACCTTC.

This chain connects TRBV19 to TRBJ2-1; the match to TRBD2 covers 7 bases. Germline V CDR1 and CDR2: LNHDA, SQIVND (reference sequence). Unmatched junction bases numbered 3, after V lost 4 bases and J lost 3 bases. The CDR3 length is 14 residues. In DNA form, the CDR3 reads TGTGCCAGTAGTAGCGGGAGAGGCTACAATGAGCAGTTCTTC. Encoded protein: CASSSGRGYNEQFF. The whole variable domain, remainder taken from reference TRBV19 and TRBJ2-1, is DGGITQSPKYLFRKEGQNVTLSCEQNLNHDAMYWYRQDPGQGLRLIYYSQIVNDFQKGDIAEGYSVSREKKESFPLTVTSAQKNPTAFYLCASSSGRGYNEQFFGPGTRLTVL.

The chain uses TRBV5-1 and TRBJ2-3; D might be TRBD1 (6 bases). Looked up from germline, CDR1 is SGHRS and CDR2 is YFSETQ. CDR3 length equals 14 residues. Trimming left V 4 bases short and J 6 bases short, with 15 bases between. CDR3 coding DNA: TGCGCCAGCAGCCGGACAGCCGCTATGGATACGCAGTATTTT. Translating gives CASSRTAAMDTQYF.

The rearrangement joins TRBV5-6 to TRBJ1-2, with TRBD1 matching over 8 bases. Germline CDR1 and CDR2: SGHDT and YYEEEE. The CDR3 totals 14 residues. The J segment lost 6 bases and the V segment lost 6 bases, leaving 10 bases of the junction unmatched. For the CDR3, the DNA is TGTGCCAGCATTACTGTCGGACAGGGTGATGGCTACACCTTC. Translated: CASITVGQGDGYTF.